This T cell receptor (beta chain) was observed in a study of T cells in Graves' hyperthyroidism and ophthalmopathy. RNA transcripts yielded amplified TCR beta CDR3 regions. Carried out on the TCR CDR3, a first-round RT-PCR used the HTBI primer set. In TCRdb, the multiplex PCR reads were re-called with MiXCR into one record per CDR3 protein. The data show more than 500,000 distinct CDR3 sequences, with 15% to 20% seen just once and approximately 32% held by the top ten. The V end lost 3 bases, the J end lost 3 bases, and 11 bases lay between the germline ends. Germline loops: CDR1 LGHNT, CDR2 FRNRAP. This CDR3 contains 14 residues. Concerning this clonotype itself: The antigen is not known.

Study-wide findings and caveats: The model anticipated ophthalmopathy a median about six months pre-onset.

V is TRBV12-5 and J is TRBJ1-1; perhaps TRBD1 as D (6 bases). This receptor was identified in a woman in her 30s with Graves' ophthalmopathy. Source material: blood. As DNA, the CDR3 is TGTGCTAGTGGTTTCACAGGGATCGACACTGAAGCTTTCTTT. Translating gives CASGFTGIDTEAFF.